Below are 18 T cell receptor delta chains sequenced from a single sample in a study of Vδ1+ human thymocytes. Findings and limits, study-wide: Thymic TRG and TRD repertoires appeared highly polyclonal.

These receptors' antigens are unknown. The template was reverse-transcribed extracted RNA. The CDR3 regions were amplified by multiplex PCR from V-gene primers to a constant-region primer. TCRdb called clones anew from the multiplex PCR reads with CATT. The sample lists roughly 56,000 delta-chain clones; around 15% were seen once. Sequencing used Vdelta1+ gamma-delta thymocytes from the thymus. Subset of the sample: FACS-sorted CD3+ TCRalphabeta- TCRVdelta1+ TCRVdelta2- thymocytes. All receptors derive from a girl under two years old who had congenital heart surgery.

This clone showed up just a few times. The genes are TRDV1 and TRDJ1, with D perhaps matching TRDD3 (6 bases). This CDR3 has 18 residues. With 4 bases removed from V and 7 bases from J, the gap between germline ends came to 28 bases. The germline V gene encodes CDR1 TSWWSYY and CDR2 QGS. This CDR3 is CALGAGPRPPSVGGKLIF. As DNA, the CDR3 is TGTGCTCTTGGGGCGGGGCCCCGACCACCTTCTGTGGGGGGTAAACTCATCTTT.

Turning to this clone: The junction does not match germline at one end; this may be a read error. The V and J genes are TRAV29/DV5 and TRDJ1; 9 bases line up with TRDD3. The CDR3 runs to 24 residues. Germline CDR1 reads NSMFDY; CDR2 reads ISSIKDK. CDR3 residues: CAASGGLTCCVGVTGGPDTGKLIF. CDR3 in DNA: TGTGCAGCAAGCGGTGGGTTAACCTGTTGTGTTGGGGTTACTGGGGGACCCGATACCGGTAAACTCATCTTT.

V usage is TRAV29/DV5 and J usage is TRDJ1; 11 nucleotides align to TRDD3. V shed 3 bases, J shed 12 bases, and the junction held 31 bases outside the gene matches. The CDR3 is 20 amino acids. CDR1 is NSMFDY and CDR2 is ISSIKDK in the germline V gene. DNA of the CDR3: TGTGCAGCAATCACCTTCCTTCCTATCGTCCAGGCGAACTGGGGGATATTGGTCATCTTT. This translates into CAAITFLPIVQANWGILVIF.

V and J are TRDV1 and TRDJ1, with D perhaps matching TRDD2 (7 bases). Germline lookup yields CDR1 TSWWSYY and CDR2 QGS. The CDR3 loop spans 20 amino acids. Between the trimmed V and J ends, which lost 0 bases and 1 base, there was a span of 24 bases. The CDR3 coding sequence is TGTGCTCTTGGGGAACTCTTCCCCTTCCTGTTGTTGGGGGCCACCGATAAACTCATCTTT. Amino acids: CALGELFPFLLLGATDKLIF.

The chain uses TRDV1 and TRDJ1; a possible D gene is TRDD3 (5 bases). The CDR3 length is 21 residues. V was cut by 2 bases and J by 0 bases, with 28 bases left in between. Germline CDR1 reads TSWWSYY; CDR2 reads QGS. This chain's CDR3 is CALGEVGYPATRGPYTDKLIF. In DNA form, the CDR3 reads TGTGCTCTTGGGGAAGTAGGCTATCCGGCAACTCGGGGACCGTACACCGATAAACTCATCTTT.

In its sample, this clone was seen a few times. The rearrangement joins TRDV1 to TRDJ1; 10 bases are shared with TRDD3. V lost 4 bases to trimming and J lost 11 bases; unmatched junction nucleotides: 19. There are 17 residues in the CDR3. Germline V gene lookup returns CDR1 TSWWSYY and CDR2 QGS. In nucleotides, the CDR3 is TGTGCTCTTGGGGGCCCCAGAAGGGGGGGGGATACGCTCCCTCTCATCTTT. It specifies CALGGPRRGGDTLPLIF.

This clone has just one count. The chain combines TRDV1 with TRDJ1, with 7 bases matching TRDD3. J gave up 0 bases and V 4 bases, and 17 bases lay outside the gene matches. Germline lookup yields CDR1 TSWWSYY and CDR2 QGS. CDR3 size: 19 residues. In DNA form, the CDR3 reads TGTGCTCTTGGGGGCCTCTACAAGCTGGGGGCCGAAGACACCGATAAACTCATCTTT. Translating it yields CALGGLYKLGAEDTDKLIF.

The genes are TRDV1 and TRDJ1, with TRDD2 matching over 9 bases. Germline loops: CDR1 TSWWSYY, CDR2 QGS. CDR3 length: 18 residues. The junction had 14 bases not matched to a gene; V was cut back by 3 bases and J by 3 bases. The CDR3 region has the DNA TGTGCTCTTGGGGAGAGGCCTTCCTACCGAGGGGGGTCCGATAAACTCATCTTT. Translated, it gives CALGERPSYRGGSDKLIF.

The V gene is TRDV1, the J gene TRDJ1, with D possibly matching TRDD3 (10 bases). Trimming took off 1 base at V and 0 bases at J, with 42 bases between the two ends. The CDR3 consists of 26 residues. Germline V CDR1 and CDR2: TSWWSYY, QGS. The CDR3 sequence: CALGEPPSYESGFTFRTGGYTDKLIF. The CDR3 bases are TGTGCTCTTGGGGAACCCCCTTCCTACGAGTCGGGTTTTACGTTCCGTACTGGGGGATACACCGATAAACTCATCTTT.

This clone occurred a few times. The V gene is TRDV1, the J gene TRDJ1; 11 bases line up with TRDD3. The J segment lost 2 bases and the V segment lost 0 bases, leaving 11 bases of the junction unmatched. Germline assignment: CDR1 TSWWSYY and CDR2 QGS. The CDR3 is 19 residues long. CDR3 region: CALGELSPDWGIGTDKLIF. The CDR3, as DNA: TGTGCTCTTGGGGAACTCTCTCCAGACTGGGGGATAGGGACCGATAAACTCATCTTT.

This clone was observed a handful of times. J is TRDJ1 and V is TRDV1; TRDD3 matches 7 bases. V lost 1 base, J lost 1 base, and 21 bases stayed unmatched. This CDR3 contains 21 residues. In germline, CDR1 is TSWWSYY, CDR2 QGS. Here the CDR3 DNA reads TGTGCTCTTGGGGAACAATTTGACGTAGGGGGGATTCCAACGGGCACCGATAAACTCATCTTT. It yields the protein CALGEQFDVGGIPTGTDKLIF.

This clone was recorded a few times. The V gene is TRDV1, the J gene TRDJ1; perhaps TRDD3 as D (6 bases). In germline, CDR1 is TSWWSYY, CDR2 QGS. CDR3 length: 18 amino acids. V lost 0 bases to trimming and J lost 0 bases, with 17 bases between them. This CDR3 is CALGELWGFVRYTDKLIF. The CDR3 bases are TGTGCTCTTGGGGAACTTTGGGGGTTCGTGCGATACACCGATAAACTCATCTTT.

This clone has more than one count but fewer than ten. The chain recombines TRDV1 with TRDJ1, with 9 bases fitting TRDD3. The CDR3 loop spans 19 amino acids. After removal of 0 bases from V and 0 bases from J, the junction contained 11 bases not matched to a gene. The V gene's germline CDR1 is TSWWSYY and CDR2 QGS. The CDR3 sequence is CALGELGSYWGNHTDKLIF. DNA for the CDR3: TGTGCTCTTGGGGAACTGGGCTCCTACTGGGGGAACCACACCGATAAACTCATCTTT.

The chain carries TRDV1 and TRDJ1; 10 bases fit TRDD3. The V segment lost 10 bases and the J segment 4 bases; nucleotides outside the gene matches: 12. The CDR3 totals 15 residues. Germline CDR1 and CDR2: TSWWSYY and QGS. The CDR3 DNA follows: TGTGCTCACCGCGTCGGGGGATACGCGGACGATAAACTCATCTTT. Amino acids: CAHRVGGYADDKLIF.

The chain employs TRDV1 and TRDJ1, with TRDD2 matching over 7 bases. From germline, CDR1 is TSWWSYY and CDR2 QGS. The CDR3 sequence is 19 residues long. V shed 4 bases and J 2 bases; nucleotides not matched to a gene: 19. CDR3: CALGVRPSFELVGTDKLIF. The CDR3 DNA reads TGTGCTCTTGGGGTACGGCCTTCCTTTGAGTTAGTGGGGACCGATAAACTCATCTTT.

V and J are TRDV2 and TRDJ3; TRDD3 aligns across 10 bases. The CDR3 has 23 amino acids. Germline CDR1 reads GEAIGNYY; CDR2 reads EKD. J gave up 3 bases and V 2 bases, and 21 bases lay outside the gene matches. CDR3 in DNA: TGTGCCTGTGACAATTCGGTCCGTACTGGGGGATCTGGGGTCGGCTGGGACACCCGACAGATGTTTTTC. Protein sequence: CACDNSVRTGGSGVGWDTRQMFF.

The chain combines TRDV1 with TRDJ1, with D possibly TRDD2 on 7 matching bases. The germline V gene has CDR1 TSWWSYY and CDR2 QGS. Trimming removed 0 bases at V and 5 bases at J, with 25 bases between. This CDR3 has 19 amino acids. The CDR3 protein is CALGELPGLPLRTGDKLIF. CDR3 nucleotides: TGTGCTCTTGGGGAACTCCCCGGCCTTCCTCTCCGTACTGGGGATAAACTCATCTTT.

This chain uses TRDV1 with TRDJ1; D is possibly TRDD2 (6 bases). The CDR3 has 18 amino acids. Trimming shortened V by 3 bases and J by 4 bases, and 24 bases separated the two germline ends. Germline assignment: CDR1 TSWWSYY and CDR2 QGS. The DNA of the CDR3 is TGTGCTCTTGGGGACACATCTTCCTTGGACCGGGAGGACGATAAACTCATCTTT. Protein sequence: CALGDTSSLDREDDKLIF.